These T cell receptor beta chains were read from a single sample in a study of Graves' ophthalmopathy and Graves' hyperthyroidism. TCRdb re-called the multiplex PCR reads with MiXCR, one entry per CDR3 protein. Altogether around 1.1 million distinct CDR3 sequences are present, roughly 35% being singletons, with the ten largest covering 8.5% to 14%. What was sequenced was peripheral blood or thyroid tissue (not recorded which). The receptors here all came from an adult man with Graves' hyperthyroidism. Both conserved end residues are part of each CDR3. D genes are given only for firm matches. Rows may omit the clone size; those that give it use once, few, many or a size class.

>TRBJ2-5|NA|TRBD2|TRBV7-2|14
TGTGCCAGCAGCACCAGCGGGGGCTTTGAGACCCAGTACTTC
CASSTSGGFETQYF
>TRBJ1-6|many|NA|TRBV7-2|15
TGTGCCAGCAGCTTTGGCACAGTTTATAATTCACCCCTCCACTTT
CASSFGTVYNSPLHF
>TRBJ1-6|few|TRBD1|TRBV7-9|17
TGTGCCAGCAGCTTACTTGGTCGAGGACAGGAATATTCACCCCTCCACTTT
CASSLLGRGQEYSPLHF
>TRBJ1-1|many|TRBD1|TRBV29-1|16
TGCAGCGTTGAAGATGCAAATGACAGGGTGAACACTGAAGCTTTCTTT
CSVEDANDRVNTEAFF
>TRBJ1-5|NA|NA|TRBV28|15
TGTGCCAGCAGCCAGACCTGGGATAGCAATCAGCCCCAGCATTTT
CASSQTWDSNQPQHF
>TRBJ2-5|few|NA|TRBV30|15
TGTGCCTGGAGTGTATCGTCAGACCACCAAGAGACCCAGTACTTC
CAWSVSSDHQETQYF
>TRBJ2-2|many|NA|TRBV24-1|12
TGTGCCACCAGTGACCTTCTAGGGGAGCTGTTTTTT
CATSDLLGELFF
>TRBJ2-5|many|NA|TRBV7-2|12
TGTGCCAGCAGTTCCTTTAAGGAGACCCAGTACTTC
CASSSFKETQYF
>TRBJ1-4|many|TRBD1|TRBV9|14
TGTGCCAGCAGCCAAGACAGGGGGCAAGAAAAACTGTTTTTT
CASSQDRGQEKLFF
>TRBJ1-2|NA|TRBD1|TRBV10-2|13
TGCGCCAGCAGTGCGCCCGGGGACAGGGGATCCACCTTC
CASSAPGDRGSTF
>TRBJ1-1|many|TRBD1|TRBV11-2|13
TGTGCCAGCAGTCTTCAGGGGGTCACTGAAGCTTTCTTT
CASSLQGVTEAFF
>TRBJ2-7|many|NA|TRBV24-1|13
TGTGCCACCAGCCCCACAGGGTCCTACGAGCAGTACTTC
CATSPTGSYEQYF
>TRBJ2-7|NA|NA|TRBV7-9|14
TGTGCCAGCAGCTTAGTTTTTCCCACCGGGACGCAGTACTTC
CASSLVFPTGTQYF
>TRBJ2-7|NA|TRBD1|TRBV6-5|15
TGTGCCAGCAGGGCCTCAGGACAGGGGTCCTACGAGCAGTACTTC
CASRASGQGSYEQYF
>TRBJ1-2|many|NA|TRBV4-3|15
TGCGCCAGCAGCCAAGATTCGGGGTCGGTGACGGGCTACACCTTC
CASSQDSGSVTGYTF
>TRBJ2-1|NA|TRBD1|TRBV19|15
TGTGCCAGTAGTATCGGGACAGGGGCCTACAATGAGCAGTTCTTC
CASSIGTGAYNEQFF
>TRBJ2-7|NA|NA|TRBV14|14
TGTGCCAGCAGCCAACTCCTGACTGAGTACGAGCAGTACTTC
CASSQLLTEYEQYF
>TRBJ1-6|NA|TRBD1|TRBV19|14
TGTGCCAGTAGTCCTGGGACAGGGACTTCACCCCTCCACTTT
CASSPGTGTSPLHF
>TRBJ1-2|few|NA|TRBV19|14
TGTGCCAGTAGTATCGGCAGGGCTAACTATGGCTACACCTTC
CASSIGRANYGYTF
>TRBJ2-5|few|TRBD1|TRBV9|15
TGTGCCAGCAGCGGGGGGGACAGGGCTTCAGAGACCCAGTACTTC
CASSGGDRASETQYF
>TRBJ1-1|NA|TRBD1|TRBV29-1|11
TGCAGCGCACAGGGGAGGACTGAAGCTTTCTTT
CSAQGRTEAFF
>TRBJ1-2|many|NA|TRBV2|12
TGTGCCAGCAGGCCAGACAGTGCTGGCTACACCTTC
CASRPDSAGYTF
>TRBJ2-5|NA|NA|TRBV10-2|17
TGTGCCAGCAGTGGTGGGGATGCGCGGGGGCCCCAAGAGACCCAGTACTTC
CASSGGDARGPQETQYF
>TRBJ1-1|NA|TRBD1|TRBV20-1|13
TGCAGTGCGATGGACAGGGTGTTGATTGAAGCTTTCTTT
CSAMDRVLIEAFF
>TRBJ2-7|many|NA|TRBV24-1|12
TGTGCCACCAGTTCCCAGAGCTACGAGCAGTACTTC
CATSSQSYEQYF
>TRBJ1-2|NA|NA|TRBV20-1|17
TGCAGTGCTAGAGTTGGCTCCGGGGAGATCCCCCCTGATGGCTACACCTTC
CSARVGSGEIPPDGYTF
>TRBJ2-5|NA|TRBD1|TRBV7-3|20
TGCGCCAGCAGCCAATCTAGGGGGCGCGGCTCCCCTCACCGAATGACGACCCAGTACTTC
CASSQSRGRGSPHRMTTQYF
>TRBJ1-2|many|NA|TRBV19|13
TGTGCCAGCAACGACAGGACTAACTATGGCTACACCTTC
CASNDRTNYGYTF
>TRBJ1-1|NA|NA|TRBV14|11
TGTGCCAGCGCCAGTAACACTGAAGCTTTCTTT
CASASNTEAFF
>TRBJ2-2|once|NA|TRBV20-1|12
TGCAGTGCGAACCGATTGTCGGGGGAGCTGTTTTTT
CSANRLSGELFF
>TRBJ2-2|NA|NA|TRBV10-3|13
TGTGCCACCTCGTCCGGGGACCGCAATGAGCAGTTTTTT
CATSSGDRNEQFF
>TRBJ2-3|NA|TRBD2|TRBV10-2|14
TGCGCCAGCAGTGATAGACTAGCGGGGAATACGCAGTATTTT
CASSDRLAGNTQYF
>TRBJ1-5|NA|NA|TRBV20-1|14
TGCAGTGCTAGTAGGGGGGGTGTCAATCATCCCCAGCATTTT
CSASRGGVNHPQHF
>TRBJ2-5|many|NA|TRBV25-1|13
TGTGCCAGCAGTGAATCCCCACAAGAGACCCAGTACTTC
CASSESPQETQYF
>TRBJ2-3|many|TRBD1|TRBV24-1|15
TGTGCCACCAGTGATCTGACAGGGGTGGTAGATACGCAGTATTTT
CATSDLTGVVDTQYF
>TRBJ2-7|once|NA|TRBV27|14
TGTGCCAGCAGCAAGACGCCCACCGGGATCGAGCAGTACTTC
CASSKTPTGIEQYF
>TRBJ2-7|many|TRBD1|TRBV7-2|15
TGTGCCAGCAGCTTCGGACAGGTGGGGAACTACGAGCAGTACTTC
CASSFGQVGNYEQYF
>TRBJ1-1|few|NA|TRBV12-3/TRBV12-4|13
TGTGCCAGCAGTAGTCCACAGGGATCTGAAGCTTTCTTT
CASSSPQGSEAFF
>TRBJ2-2|few|TRBD2|TRBV6-5|15
TGTGCCAGCAGCCGGGGGGGGTTCAACACCGGGGAGCTGTTTTTT
CASSRGGFNTGELFF
>TRBJ1-6|NA|TRBD1|TRBV25-1|15
TGTGCCAGCAGTGCCAAGACAGGGGAAACTTCACCCCTCCACTTT
CASSAKTGETSPLHF
>TRBJ1-5|NA|NA|TRBV7-8|15
TGTGCCAGCAGCTTATACGAGAGCAGCAATCAGCCCCAGCATTTT
CASSLYESSNQPQHF
>TRBJ1-5|many|NA|TRBV3-1|12
TGTGCCAGCAGCCATGAAGACCAGCCCCAGCATTTT
CASSHEDQPQHF
>TRBJ1-1|few|TRBD1|TRBV12-5|16
TGTGCTAGTGGTTGGCAACTGACAGGGGTTGACACTGAAGCTTTCTTT
CASGWQLTGVDTEAFF
>TRBJ1-2|NA|NA|TRBV10-2|15
TGCGCCAGCAGTGAGCGCGGCTTAGCTAACTATGGCTACACCTTC
CASSERGLANYGYTF
>TRBJ1-5|NA|TRBD1|TRBV4-1|16
TGCGCCAGCAGCCAGACGACAGGGGGTACCAATCAGCCCCAGCATTTT
CASSQTTGGTNQPQHF
>TRBJ2-7|NA|TRBD1|TRBV20-1|15
TGCAGTGCTAGAGTCCAGGACAGGGTGACCTACGAGCAGTACTTC
CSARVQDRVTYEQYF
>TRBJ2-5|NA|NA|TRBV4-2|13
TGTGCCAGCAGCCATAGGGGCAAAGAGACCCAGTACTTC
CASSHRGKETQYF